The clone carrying this T cell receptor beta chain was found many times. Its antigen is undetermined. This sample stems from a study of regulatory T cells in long-lasting Graves disease. Study findings and constraints: Authors noted too few samples as a limitation.

Construction of TCR beta libraries relied on iRepertoire HTBI primers and on Arm-PCR targeting CDR3 regions. TCRdb itself ran the multiplex PCR reads through MiXCR, one entry per CDR3 protein. The sample holds about 470,000 distinct CDR3 sequences, 20% to 25% seen once. As for time point: persistent/refractory GD, antithyroid drugs over 5 years with positive TRAb. Researchers made the TCR library from RNA that was extracted from PBMCs. Nine milliliters of peripheral blood went into EDTA tubes. The receptor was derived from a female donor with Graves disease. This material consisted of peripheral blood mononuclear cells (PBMCs), taken when the disease was refractory, from a patient treated with antithyroid drugs.

CDR3 in DNA: TGTGCCAGCGGACCGGGACTCGGGGCGTACGAGCAGTACTTC. Protein product: CASGPGLGAYEQYF. V is TRBV2 and J is TRBJ2-7, with a possible D match to TRBD2 (6 bases). This CDR3 is built from 14 residues. Trimming removed 8 bases from V and 4 bases from J, with 18 bases in between. CDR1 is SNHLY, CDR2 FYNNEI, per germline.